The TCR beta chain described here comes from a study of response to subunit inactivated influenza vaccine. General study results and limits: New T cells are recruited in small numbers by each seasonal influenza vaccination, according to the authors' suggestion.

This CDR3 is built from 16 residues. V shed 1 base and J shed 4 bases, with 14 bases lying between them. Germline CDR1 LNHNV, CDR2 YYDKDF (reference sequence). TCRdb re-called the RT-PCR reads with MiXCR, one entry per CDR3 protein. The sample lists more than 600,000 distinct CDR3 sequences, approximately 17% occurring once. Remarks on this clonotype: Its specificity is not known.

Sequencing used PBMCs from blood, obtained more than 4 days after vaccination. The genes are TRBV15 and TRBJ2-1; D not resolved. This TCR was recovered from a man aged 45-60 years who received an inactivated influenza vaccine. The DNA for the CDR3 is TGTGCCACCAGCAGAGCCCCCCAGATCCAGTACAATGAGCAGTTCTTC. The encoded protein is CATSRAPQIQYNEQFF. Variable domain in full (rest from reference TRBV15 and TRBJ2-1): DAMVIQNPRYQVTQFGKPVTLSCSQTLNHNVMYWYQQKSSQAPKLLFHYYDKDFNNEADTPDNFQSRRPNTSFCFLDIRSPGLGDTAMYLCATSRAPQIQYNEQFFGPGTRLTVL.